One T cell receptor (beta chain) is described in this entry. This CDR3 comprises 14 residues. Germline CDR1 is SGDLS and CDR2 is YYNGEE. V trimming: 2 bases; J trimming: 10 bases; junction bases outside the gene matches: 9. These data originate in a study of blood T cell repertoires in COVID-19. As for the study in general: Acute and convalescent COVID-19 specimens originated in the United States, Italy and Spain. PBMCs, B-cell-depleted T cells, or T cells provided the cDNA or gDNA that made up the material.

One Seattle source followed patients from active infection through their disease course. Authors' data handling: Amplifying reference gene primers gave estimates of nucleated cell counts. Clones were sequenced by immunoSEQ multiplex PCR, and TCRdb holds only the in-frame ones, with some missing. That table gives V, J and clone size, and the DNA gave D and trimming. The repertoire holds 300,000 to 450,000 clones, with 80% to 90% as singletons. This chain connects TRBV9 to TRBJ2-1; TRBD2 matches 7 bases. The material sequenced was peripheral blood. The clonotype originates from a woman in her sixties with COVID-19, enrolled during active disease. The CDR3 DNA reads TGTGCCAGCAGCGTTTCGGGGACTAATCTAGAGCAGTTCTTC. Residues: CASSVSGTNLEQFF.